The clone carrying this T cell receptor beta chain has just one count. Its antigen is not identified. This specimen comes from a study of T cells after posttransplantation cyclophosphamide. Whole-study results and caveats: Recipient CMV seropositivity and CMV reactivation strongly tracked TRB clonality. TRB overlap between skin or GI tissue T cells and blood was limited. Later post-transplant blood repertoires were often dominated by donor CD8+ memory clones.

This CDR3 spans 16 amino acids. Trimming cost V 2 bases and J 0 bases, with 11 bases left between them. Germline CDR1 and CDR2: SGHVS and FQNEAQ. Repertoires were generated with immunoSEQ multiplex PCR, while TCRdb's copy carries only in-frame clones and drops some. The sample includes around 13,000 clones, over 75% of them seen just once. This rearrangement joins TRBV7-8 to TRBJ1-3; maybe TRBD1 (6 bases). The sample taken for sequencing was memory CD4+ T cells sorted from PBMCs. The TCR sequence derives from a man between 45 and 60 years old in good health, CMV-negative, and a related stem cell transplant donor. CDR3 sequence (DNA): TGTGCCAGCAGCTTACAGACAGGCCGCTCTGGAAACACCATATATTTT. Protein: CASSLQTGRSGNTIYF. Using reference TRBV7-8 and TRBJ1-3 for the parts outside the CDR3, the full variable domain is GAGVSQSPRYKVAKRGQDVALRCDPISGHVSLFWYQQALGQGPEFLTYFQNEAQLDKSGLPSDRFFAERPEGSVSTLKIQRTQQEDSAVYLCASSLQTGRSGNTIYFGEGSWLTVV.